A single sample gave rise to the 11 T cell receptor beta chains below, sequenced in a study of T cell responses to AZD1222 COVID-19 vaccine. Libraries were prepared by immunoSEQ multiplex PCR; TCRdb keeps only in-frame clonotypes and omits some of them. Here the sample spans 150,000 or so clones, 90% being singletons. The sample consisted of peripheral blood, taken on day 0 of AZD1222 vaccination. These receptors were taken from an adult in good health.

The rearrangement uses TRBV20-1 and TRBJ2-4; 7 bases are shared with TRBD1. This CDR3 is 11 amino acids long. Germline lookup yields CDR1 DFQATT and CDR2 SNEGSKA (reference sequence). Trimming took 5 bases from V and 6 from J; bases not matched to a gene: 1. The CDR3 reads CSARTGNIQYF. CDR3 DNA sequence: TGCAGTGCTCGGACAGGAAACATTCAGTACTTC.

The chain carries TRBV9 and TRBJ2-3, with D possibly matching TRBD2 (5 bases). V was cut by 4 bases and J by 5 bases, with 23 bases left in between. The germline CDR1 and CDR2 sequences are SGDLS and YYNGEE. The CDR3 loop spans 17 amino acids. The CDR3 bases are TGTGCCAGCAGCAAGTGGGCACAAAGGACTGGGGAAGATACGCAGTATTTT. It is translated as CASSKWAQRTGEDTQYF.

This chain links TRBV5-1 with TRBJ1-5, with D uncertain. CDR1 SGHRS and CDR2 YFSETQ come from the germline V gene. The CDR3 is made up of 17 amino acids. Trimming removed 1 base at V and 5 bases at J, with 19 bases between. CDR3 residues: CASSLRRLEGVDQPQHF. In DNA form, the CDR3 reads TGCGCCAGCAGCTTGAGGCGGCTAGAGGGTGTCGATCAGCCCCAGCATTTT.

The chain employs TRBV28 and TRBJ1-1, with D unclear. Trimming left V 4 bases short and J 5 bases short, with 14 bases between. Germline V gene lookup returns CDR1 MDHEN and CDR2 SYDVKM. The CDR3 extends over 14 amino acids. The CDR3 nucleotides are TGTGCCAGCAGTTCCCTACCGGGGAGGACTGAAGCTTTCTTT. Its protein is CASSSLPGRTEAFF.

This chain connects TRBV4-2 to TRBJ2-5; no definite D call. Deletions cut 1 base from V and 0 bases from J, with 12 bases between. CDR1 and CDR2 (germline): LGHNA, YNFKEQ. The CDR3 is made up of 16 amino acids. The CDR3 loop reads CASSQARGSDQETQYF. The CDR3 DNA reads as TGTGCCAGCAGCCAAGCCCGAGGAAGCGACCAAGAGACCCAGTACTTC.

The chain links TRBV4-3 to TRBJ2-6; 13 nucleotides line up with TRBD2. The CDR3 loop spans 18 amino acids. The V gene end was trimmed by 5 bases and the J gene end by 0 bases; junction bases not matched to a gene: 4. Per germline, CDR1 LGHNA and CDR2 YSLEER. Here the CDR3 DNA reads TGCGCCAGCAGCTCCTGGACTAGCGGGAGCTCTGGGGCCAACGTCCTGACTTTC. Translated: CASSSWTSGSSGANVLTF.

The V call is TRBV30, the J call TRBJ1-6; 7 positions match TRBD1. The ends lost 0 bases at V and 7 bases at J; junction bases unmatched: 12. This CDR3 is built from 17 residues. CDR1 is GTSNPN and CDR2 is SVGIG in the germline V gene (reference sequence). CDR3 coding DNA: TGTGCCTGGAGTGTACGATGGGCCGGGACAGTCAATTCACCCCTCCACTTT. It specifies CAWSVRWAGTVNSPLHF.

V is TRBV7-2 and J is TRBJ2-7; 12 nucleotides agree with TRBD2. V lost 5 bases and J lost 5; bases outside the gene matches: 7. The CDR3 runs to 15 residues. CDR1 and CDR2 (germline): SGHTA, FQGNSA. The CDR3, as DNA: TGTGCCAGCAGCACTCCTAGCGGGAGGGCGGACGAGCAGTACTTC. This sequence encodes CASSTPSGRADEQYF.

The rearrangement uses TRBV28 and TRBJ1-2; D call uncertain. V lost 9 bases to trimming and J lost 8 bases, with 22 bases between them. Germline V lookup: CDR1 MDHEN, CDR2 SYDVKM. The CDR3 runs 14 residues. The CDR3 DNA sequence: TGTGCCAGTACCGCCGGGCCCCTCCTCGGAGGCTACACCTTC. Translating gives CASTAGPLLGGYTF.

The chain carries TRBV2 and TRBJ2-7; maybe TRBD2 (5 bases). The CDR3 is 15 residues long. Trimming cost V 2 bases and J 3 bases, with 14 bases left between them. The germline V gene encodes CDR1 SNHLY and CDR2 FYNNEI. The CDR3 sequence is CASSESLIGVYEQYF. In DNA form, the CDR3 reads TGTGCCAGCAGTGAATCCCTGATCGGGGTCTACGAGCAGTACTTC. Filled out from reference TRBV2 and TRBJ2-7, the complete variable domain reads EPEVTQTPSHQVTQMGQEVILRCVPISNHLYFYWYRQILGQKVEFLVSFYNNEISEKSEIFDDQFSVERPDGSNFTLKIRSTKLEDSAMYFCASSESLIGVYEQYFGPGTRLTVT.

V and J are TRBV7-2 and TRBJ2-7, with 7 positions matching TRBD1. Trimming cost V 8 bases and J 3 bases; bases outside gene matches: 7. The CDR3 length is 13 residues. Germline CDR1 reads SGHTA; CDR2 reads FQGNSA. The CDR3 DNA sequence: TGTGCCAGCGCCGGGACAGCGAGCTACGAGCAGTACTTC. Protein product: CASAGTASYEQYF.